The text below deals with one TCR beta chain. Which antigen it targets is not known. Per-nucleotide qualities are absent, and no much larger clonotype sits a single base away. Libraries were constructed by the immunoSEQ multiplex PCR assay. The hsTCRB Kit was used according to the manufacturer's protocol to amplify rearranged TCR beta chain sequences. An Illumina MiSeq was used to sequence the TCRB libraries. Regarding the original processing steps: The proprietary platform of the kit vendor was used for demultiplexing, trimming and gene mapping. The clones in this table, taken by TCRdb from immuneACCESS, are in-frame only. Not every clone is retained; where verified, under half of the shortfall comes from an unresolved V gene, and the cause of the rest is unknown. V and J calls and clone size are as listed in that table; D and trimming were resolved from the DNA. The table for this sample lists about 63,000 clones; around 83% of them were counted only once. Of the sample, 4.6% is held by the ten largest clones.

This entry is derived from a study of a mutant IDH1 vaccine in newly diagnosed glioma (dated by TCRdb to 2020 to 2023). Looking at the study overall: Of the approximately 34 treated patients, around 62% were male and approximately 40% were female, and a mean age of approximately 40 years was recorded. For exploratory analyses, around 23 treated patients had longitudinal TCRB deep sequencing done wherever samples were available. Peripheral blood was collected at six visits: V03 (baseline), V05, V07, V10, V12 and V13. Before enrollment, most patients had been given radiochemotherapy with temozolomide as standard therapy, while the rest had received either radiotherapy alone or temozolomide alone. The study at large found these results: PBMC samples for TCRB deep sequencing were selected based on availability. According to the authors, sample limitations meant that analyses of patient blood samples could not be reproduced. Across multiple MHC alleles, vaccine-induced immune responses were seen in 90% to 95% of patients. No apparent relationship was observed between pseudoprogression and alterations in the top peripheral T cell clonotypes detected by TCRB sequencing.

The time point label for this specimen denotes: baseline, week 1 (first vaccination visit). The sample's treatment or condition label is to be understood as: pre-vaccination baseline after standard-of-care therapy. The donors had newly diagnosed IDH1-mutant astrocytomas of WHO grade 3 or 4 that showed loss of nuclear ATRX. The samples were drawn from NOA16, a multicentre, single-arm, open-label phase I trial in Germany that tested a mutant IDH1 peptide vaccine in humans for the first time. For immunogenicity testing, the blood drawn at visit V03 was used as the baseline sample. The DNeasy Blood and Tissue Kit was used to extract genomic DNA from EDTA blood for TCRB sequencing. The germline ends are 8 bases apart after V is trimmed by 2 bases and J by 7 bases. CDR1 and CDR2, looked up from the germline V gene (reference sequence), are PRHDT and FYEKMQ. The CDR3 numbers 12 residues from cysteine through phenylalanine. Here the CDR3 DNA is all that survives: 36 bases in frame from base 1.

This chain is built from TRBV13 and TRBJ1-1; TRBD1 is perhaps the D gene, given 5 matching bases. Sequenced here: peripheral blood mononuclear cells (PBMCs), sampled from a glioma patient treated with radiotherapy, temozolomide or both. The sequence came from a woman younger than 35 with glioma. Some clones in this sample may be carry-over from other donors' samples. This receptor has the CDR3 CASSLWGNEAFF. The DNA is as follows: TGTGCCAGCAGCTTATGGGGCAATGAAGCTTTCTTT.